This section outlines one T cell receptor beta chain sequence together with its context. TCRdb's copy holds only in-frame clones and misses some; the assay was immunoSEQ multiplex PCR. The sample lists about 300,000 clones; approximately 88% were seen once. The data were obtained in a study of blood T cell repertoires in COVID-19. On the study more broadly: Whether acute or convalescent, the COVID-19 samples came from the United States, Italy and Spain.

V trimming: 4 bases; J trimming: 3 bases; junction bases outside the gene matches: 11. Looked up from germline, CDR1 is SGDLS and CDR2 is YYNGEE. This CDR3 is built from 17 residues. The chain links TRBV9 to TRBJ2-3; 10 nucleotides line up with TRBD2. Sequenced input: peripheral blood. The receptor was isolated from a human donor with COVID-19, enrolled during active disease. The donor label of this sample is uncertain. The CDR3 is CASSSLLVAGGTDTQYF. CDR3 nucleotide sequence: TGTGCCAGCAGCTCCCTACTGGTAGCGGGAGGTACAGATACGCAGTATTTT.